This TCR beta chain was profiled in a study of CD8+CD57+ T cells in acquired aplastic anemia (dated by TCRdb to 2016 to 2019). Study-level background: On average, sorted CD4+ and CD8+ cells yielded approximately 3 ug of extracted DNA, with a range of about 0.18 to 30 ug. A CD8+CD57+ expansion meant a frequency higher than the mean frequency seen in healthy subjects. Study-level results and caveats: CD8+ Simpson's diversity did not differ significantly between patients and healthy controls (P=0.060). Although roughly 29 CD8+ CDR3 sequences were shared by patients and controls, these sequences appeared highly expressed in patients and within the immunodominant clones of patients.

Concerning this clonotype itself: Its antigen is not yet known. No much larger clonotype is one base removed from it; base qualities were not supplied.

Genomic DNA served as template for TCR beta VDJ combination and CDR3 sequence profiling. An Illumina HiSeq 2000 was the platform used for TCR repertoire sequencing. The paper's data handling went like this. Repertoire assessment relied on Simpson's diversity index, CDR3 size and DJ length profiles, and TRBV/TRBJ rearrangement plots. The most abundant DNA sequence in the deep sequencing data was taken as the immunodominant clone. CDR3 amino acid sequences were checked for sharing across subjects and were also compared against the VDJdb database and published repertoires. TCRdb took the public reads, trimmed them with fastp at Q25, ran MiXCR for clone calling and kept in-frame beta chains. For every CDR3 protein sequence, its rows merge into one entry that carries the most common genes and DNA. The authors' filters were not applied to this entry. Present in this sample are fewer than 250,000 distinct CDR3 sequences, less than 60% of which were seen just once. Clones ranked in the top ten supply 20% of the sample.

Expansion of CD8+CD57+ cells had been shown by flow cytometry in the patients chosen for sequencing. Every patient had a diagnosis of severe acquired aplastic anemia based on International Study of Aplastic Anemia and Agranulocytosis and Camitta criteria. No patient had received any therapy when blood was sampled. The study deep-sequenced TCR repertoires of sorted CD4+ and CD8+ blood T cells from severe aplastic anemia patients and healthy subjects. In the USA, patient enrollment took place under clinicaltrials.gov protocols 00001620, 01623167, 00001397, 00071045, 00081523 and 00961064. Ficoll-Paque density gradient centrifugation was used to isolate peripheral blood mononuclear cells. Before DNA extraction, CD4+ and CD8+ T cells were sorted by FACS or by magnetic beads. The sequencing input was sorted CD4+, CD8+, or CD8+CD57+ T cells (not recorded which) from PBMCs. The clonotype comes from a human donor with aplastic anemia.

The DNA is as follows: TGTGCCACACACCGGGACATCAACACTGAAGCTTTCTTT. This encodes CATHRDINTEAFF. This sequence uses TRBV28 and TRBJ1-1; TRBD1 might be the D gene, on 6 matching bases. The germline V gene gives CDR1 as MDHEN and CDR2 as SYDVKM. Spanning cysteine to phenylalanine, the CDR3 consists of 13 amino acids. Of all the DNA, just the CDR3 is kept, 39 bases in frame from base 1. V loses 10 bases of germline sequence and J loses 2 bases, and the interval between the two ends is 14 bases.